A single sample is the source of the 7 T cell receptor beta chains below, sequenced in a study of Graves' ophthalmopathy and Graves' hyperthyroidism. Investigators amplified TCR beta CDR3 regions from RNA transcripts. Second-round multiplex PCR came after first-round RT-PCR with HTBI primers. MiXCR, run by TCRdb on the multiplex PCR reads, gives a single entry per CDR3 protein. The sample has about 740,000 distinct CDR3 sequences; around 40% are singletons. The source material was peripheral blood. These receptors were collected from an adult man with Graves' ophthalmopathy.

This clonotype was observed a few times. The chain recombines TRBV20-1 with TRBJ1-6, with a tentative D call TRBD1 (5 bases). CDR3 length: 11 residues. CDR1 and CDR2 (germline): DFQATT, SNEGSKA (reference sequence). The V end lost 3 bases, the J end lost 14 bases, and 11 bases lay between the germline ends. CDR3 protein: CSARPGQSLHF. CDR3 DNA sequence: TGCAGTGCTAGGCCGGGGCAGTCCCTCCACTTT.

J is TRBJ2-2 and V is TRBV7-9; D remains unclear. The germline V and J ends were trimmed by 6 bases and 6 bases, with 17 bases remaining between them. The CDR3 is 15 residues long. CDR1 SEHNR and CDR2 FQNEAQ come from the germline V gene (reference sequence). This chain's CDR3 is CASRLGTLPPGELFF. In nucleotides, the CDR3 is TGTGCCAGCAGACTCGGAACGCTCCCCCCCGGGGAGCTGTTTTTT. Full variable domain (outside the CDR3, taken from reference TRBV7-9 and TRBJ2-2): DTGVSQNPRHKITKRGQNVTFRCDPISEHNRLYWYRQTLGQGPEFLTYFQNEAQLEKSRLLSDRFSAERPKGSFSTLEIQRTEQGDSAMYLCASRLGTLPPGELFFGEGSRLTVL.

V and J are TRBV27 and TRBJ1-5; 7 nucleotides align to TRBD1. V lost 4 bases to trimming and J lost 3 bases; unmatched junction nucleotides: 18. Germline V CDR1 and CDR2: MNHEY, SMNVEV (reference sequence). This CDR3 has 19 amino acids. CDR3 nucleotides: TGTGCCAGCAGTTCCCACAGGACAGGCAGACCTTATAACAATCAGCCCCAGCATTTT. It codes for CASSSHRTGRPYNNQPQHF.

The V call is TRBV10-3, the J call TRBJ2-7; 10 bases agree with TRBD1. CDR1 and CDR2 (germline): ENHRY, SYGVKD. V was clipped by 10 bases and J by 4 bases; unmatched bases: 10. The CDR3 extends over 14 amino acids. This chain's CDR3 is CASRPGQGRYEQYF. The CDR3 DNA follows: TGTGCCAGCAGACCGGGACAGGGGAGGTACGAGCAGTACTTC.

About this clonotype: It is likely a read error, because the conserved phenylalanine at the end of the CDR3 is missing. The DNA is left out, because the CDR3 cannot be placed on it with certainty; the CDR3 is given as TCRdb lists it. V usage is TRBV2 and J usage is TRBJ1-2; the D segment call TRBD1 is taken from the table without a DNA check. The CDR3 is made up of 10 amino acids, end residues included. CDR1 is SNHLY, CDR2 FYNNEI, per germline. The CDR3 is CASSTGTDYV.

Turning to this clonotype: A clone one base away is much larger, so this may be a read error. The V and J genes are TRBV5-1 and TRBJ2-5; TRBD2 matches 13 bases. V gave up 3 bases and J gave up 3 bases; unmatched junction bases: 11. This CDR3 region has 18 residues. The V gene's germline CDR1 is SGHRS and CDR2 YFSETQ. CDR3 DNA sequence: TGCGCCAGCAGCTCCCTCCCTTACGGACTAGCGGGAGAAGAGACCCAGTACTTC. This codes for CASSSLPYGLAGEETQYF.

V gene TRBV2 combines with J gene TRBJ1-1; 7 nucleotides match TRBD1. Germline-derived CDR1 and CDR2 are SNHLY and FYNNEI. V was clipped by 4 bases and J by 1 base; unmatched bases: 3. The CDR3 runs 14 residues. The CDR3 spells CASSGGGANTEAFF. The CDR3 bases are TGTGCCAGCAGTGGAGGGGGCGCGAACACTGAAGCTTTCTTT.